This note documents a single T cell receptor beta chain sequence. Per the original data handling: Amplification from reference gene primers served as the basis for estimated nucleated cell counts. Produced via immunoSEQ multiplex PCR; TCRdb's table is partial and in-frame only. The D gene and trimming were derived from the DNA, and the V and J assignments and clone size from that table. The profile shows under 300,000 clones, roughly 90% of them singletons. The sample originates from a study of blood T cell repertoires in COVID-19. Overall study context: Spain, Italy and the United States supplied samples that represented acute and convalescent COVID-19. PBMCs, B-cell-depleted T cells, or T cells provided the cDNA or gDNA that made up the material.

CDR3 size: 15 residues. V dropped 1 base and J dropped 3 bases, with 13 bases sitting between them. Germline assignment: CDR1 MNHNS and CDR2 SASEGT. The rearrangement links TRBV6-1 to TRBJ2-7; maybe TRBD2 (5 bases). The sample consisted of peripheral blood. This TCR was recovered from a woman aged 35 to 49 who had recovered from COVID-19. CDR3 coding DNA: TGTGCCAGCAGTGAAGGGCTAGCAGGACGCTACGAGCAGTACTTC. This codes for CASSEGLAGRYEQYF.